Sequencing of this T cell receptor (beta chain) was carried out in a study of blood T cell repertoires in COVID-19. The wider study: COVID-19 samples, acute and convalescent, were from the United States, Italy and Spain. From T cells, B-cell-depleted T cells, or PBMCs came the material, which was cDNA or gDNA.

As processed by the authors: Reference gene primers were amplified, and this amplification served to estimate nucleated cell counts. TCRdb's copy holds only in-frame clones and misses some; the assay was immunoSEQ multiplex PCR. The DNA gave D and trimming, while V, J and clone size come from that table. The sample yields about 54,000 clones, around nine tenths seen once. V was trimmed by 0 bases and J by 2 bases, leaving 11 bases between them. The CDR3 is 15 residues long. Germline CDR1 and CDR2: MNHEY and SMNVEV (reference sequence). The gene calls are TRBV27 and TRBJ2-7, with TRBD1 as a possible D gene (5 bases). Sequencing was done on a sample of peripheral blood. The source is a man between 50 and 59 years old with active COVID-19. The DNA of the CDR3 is TGTGCCAGCAGTTTATCGTTGGGGCGAACCTACGAGCAGTACTTC. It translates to CASSLSLGRTYEQYF.